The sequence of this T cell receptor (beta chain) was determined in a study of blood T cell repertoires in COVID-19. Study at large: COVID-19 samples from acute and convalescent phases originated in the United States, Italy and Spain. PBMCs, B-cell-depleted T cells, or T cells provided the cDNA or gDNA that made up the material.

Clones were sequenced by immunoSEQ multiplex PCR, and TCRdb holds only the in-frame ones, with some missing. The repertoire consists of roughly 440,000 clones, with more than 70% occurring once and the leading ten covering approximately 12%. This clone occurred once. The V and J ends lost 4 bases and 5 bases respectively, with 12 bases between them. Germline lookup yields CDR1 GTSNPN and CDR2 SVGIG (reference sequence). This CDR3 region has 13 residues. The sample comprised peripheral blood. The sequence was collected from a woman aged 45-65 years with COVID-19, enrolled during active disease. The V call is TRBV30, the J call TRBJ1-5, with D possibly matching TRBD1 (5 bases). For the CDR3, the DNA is TGTGCCTGGAACTATGGAGGGGATCAGCCCCAGCATTTT. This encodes CAWNYGGDQPQHF.